This T cell receptor (beta chain) was identified during a study of T cells after yellow fever vaccination. Across the whole study: Fractions low in cell number were prepared with SMART-Seq v4 Ultra Low Input. Findings and limits, study-wide: A small proportion of clonotypes was detected in both the CD4 and CD8 compartments. Peaking on day 5 versus 15, the secondary response was faster but weaker.

This clonotype was counted a few times. The antigen is undetermined. By 5'RACE template switching, TCR cDNA was produced, with a universal primer site and UMIs added in the process. TCRdb reanalysed the 5' RACE reads using MiXCR and keeps one entry per CDR3 protein. The table has about 73,000 distinct CDR3 sequences, roughly 7.7% seen once. This TCR was recovered from a man younger than 45 who received the YFV17D yellow fever vaccine. The input for sequencing was CD8+ T cells sorted from PBMCs, taken on the day of the yellow fever booster vaccination.

The CDR3 loop reads CASSFQRATAYEQYF. The CDR3, as DNA: TGTGCCAGCAGCTTTCAGCGGGCTACAGCCTACGAGCAGTACTTC. V gene TRBV13 combines with J gene TRBJ2-7; D perhaps matches TRBD2 (6 bases). Germline CDR1 is PRHDT and CDR2 is FYEKMQ (reference sequence). V was cut by 3 bases and J by 2 bases, with 14 bases left in between. The CDR3 loop spans 15 amino acids. The variable domain in full, completed from reference TRBV13 and TRBJ2-7, reads AAGVIQSPRHLIKEKRETATLKCYPIPRHDTVYWYQQGPGQDPQFLISFYEKMQSDKGSIPDRFSAQQFSDYHSELNMSSLELGDSALYFCASSFQRATAYEQYFGPGTRLTVT.